This TCR beta chain was sequenced for a study of blood T cell repertoires in COVID-19. The overall study: The study drew acute and convalescent COVID-19 samples from the United States, Italy and Spain. In each case, the material was cDNA or gDNA derived from T cells, B-cell-depleted T cells, or PBMCs.

This CDR3 spans 16 amino acids. Germline trimming cut 6 bases from V and 4 bases from J; bases unmatched to any gene: 8. Germline V gene data show CDR1 as MGHDK and CDR2 as SYGVNS. Some clones are missing from TCRdb's copy, which holds only in-frame ones; the method was immunoSEQ multiplex PCR. The sample records fewer than 350,000 clones, nearly 90% being singletons. Sequenced sample: peripheral blood. The sequence derives from a man aged 18 to 30 with active or convalescent COVID-19. This rearrangement joins TRBV25-1 to TRBJ2-3; 12 nucleotides agree with TRBD1. CDR3 loop: CASSDLGQGAADTQYF. CDR3 in DNA: TGTGCCAGCAGCGATCTGGGACAGGGGGCCGCAGATACGCAGTATTTT.